Shown below are 17 T cell receptor beta chains from a single sample sequenced in a study of a mutant IDH1 vaccine in newly diagnosed glioma. The sample's time point: week 35, safety follow-up. A 20-mer mutant IDH1 peptide at 300 ug was injected subcutaneously with topical imiquimod. Sequencing used immunoSEQ multiplex PCR; TCRdb keeps in-frame clones, though not all of them. The table has tens of thousands of clones, 74% seen once. No cognate antigen is known for these TCRs. Here the sequenced sample was PBMCs, taken from a glioma patient whose treatment included an IDH1 peptide vaccine. These receptors were taken from a man aged 50 to 59 with glioma.

This clone was seen a few times. V usage is TRBV7-9 and J usage is TRBJ2-1; TRBD2 aligns across 9 bases. CDR3 length: 13 residues. V lost 1 base to trimming and J lost 10 bases; unmatched junction nucleotides: 2. Germline V gives CDR1 SEHNR, CDR2 FQNEAQ (reference sequence). CDR3 protein: CASSLGLADEQFF. The CDR3 DNA sequence: TGTGCCAGCAGCTTAGGACTAGCGGACGAGCAGTTCTTC.

This chain joins TRBV16 and TRBJ2-2, with unresolved D. The V gene lost 4 bases and the J gene lost 4 bases, with 16 bases spanning the gap. The CDR3 covers 16 residues. CDR1 and CDR2 from the germline V gene are KGHSY and FQNENV. The CDR3 region is CASSPRGTQSTGELFF. The CDR3 nucleotides are TGTGCCAGCAGCCCCCGAGGCACACAGAGCACCGGGGAGCTGTTTTTT.

This chain uses TRBV18 with TRBJ2-2; TRBD1 aligns across 11 bases. This CDR3 spans 19 amino acids. Trimming took 4 bases from V and 1 from J; bases not matched to a gene: 11. CDR1 is KGHSH, CDR2 LQKENI, per germline. CDR3 sequence reads: CASSQMWTGGIGNTGELFF. The CDR3 DNA reads TGTGCCAGCTCACAGATGTGGACAGGGGGCATTGGGAACACCGGGGAGCTGTTTTTT.

The V and J genes are TRBV6-6 and TRBJ1-3; no firm D call. The CDR3 extends over 14 amino acids. Germline CDR1 is MNHNY and CDR2 is SVGAGI (reference sequence). V shed 6 bases and J shed 0 bases, with 9 bases lying between them. CDR3 DNA sequence: TGTGCCAGCAGGGCGGGAGGCTCTGGAAACACCATATATTTT. Protein product: CASRAGGSGNTIYF.

This chain links TRBV28 with TRBJ1-2; tentatively, D is TRBD1 (6 bases). Germline assignment: CDR1 MDHEN and CDR2 SYDVKM. Trimming pared 3 bases from V and 5 bases from J, leaving 19 bases between. The CDR3 extends over 16 amino acids. The CDR3 nucleotides read TGTGCCAGCAGTTTTCAGGACAGCCGAATCTCATATGGCTACACCTTC. It translates to CASSFQDSRISYGYTF.

V gene TRBV7-9 combines with J gene TRBJ2-1; 7 bases map to TRBD1. With V trimmed by 3 bases and J by 4 bases, 3 bases remained unmatched. This CDR3 contains 14 residues. Germline loops: CDR1 SEHNR, CDR2 FQNEAQ (reference sequence). This chain's CDR3 is CASSLMDRYNEQFF. CDR3 DNA: TGTGCCAGCAGCTTGATGGACAGGTACAATGAGCAGTTCTTC.

CDR3 loop: CASRDTGGVSGYTF. DNA for the CDR3: TGCGCCAGCAGAGATACAGGGGGAGTGAGTGGCTACACCTTC. V usage is TRBV10-2 and J usage is TRBJ1-2; 8 positions agree with TRBD1. The germline CDR1 and CDR2 sequences are WSHSY and SAAADI. Germline trimming cut 6 bases from V and 7 bases from J; bases unmatched to any gene: 10. The CDR3 length is 14 residues.

This sequence joins TRBV6-4 and TRBJ1-3; D is unclear. The germline V gene encodes CDR1 MRHNA and CDR2 SNTAGT. V was pared by 5 bases and J by 0 bases, with 17 bases between. The CDR3 is 17 residues long. CDR3 sequence: CASSLDWSPNSGNTIYF. In DNA form, the CDR3 reads TGTGCCAGCAGTTTGGACTGGTCTCCCAACTCTGGAAACACCATATATTTT.

This clone was seen only a few times. The chain couples TRBV6-5 to TRBJ1-1; D uncertain. Germline loops: CDR1 MNHEY, CDR2 SVGAGI. Trimming pared 2 bases from V and 1 base from J, leaving 5 bases between. This CDR3 has 13 amino acids. CDR3 bases: TGTGCCAGCAGTTACAAGGGGAACACTGAAGCTTTCTTT. It encodes CASSYKGNTEAFF.

The chain couples TRBV9 to TRBJ2-5; no clear D gene. This CDR3 is 14 amino acids long. Trimming stripped 0 bases from V and 4 bases from J, with 10 bases between. Germline V gives CDR1 SGDLS, CDR2 YYNGEE. CDR3 sequence (DNA): TGTGCCAGCAGCGTAGCGACCGAAGGAGAGACCCAGTACTTC. Translating gives CASSVATEGETQYF.

V and J are TRBV23-1 and TRBJ1-1, with 8 positions matching TRBD1. TRBV23-1 is an ORF, with its function uncertain. There are 15 residues in the CDR3. J was trimmed by 3 bases and V by 2 bases; bases with no gene match: 5. The CDR3 DNA is TGCGCCAGCAGTCAACCACCGGACAGGGACACTGAAGCTTTCTTT. Translating it yields CASSQPPDRDTEAFF.

The chain links TRBV30 to TRBJ1-2; D is possibly TRBD1 (5 bases). V was pared by 5 bases and J by 3 bases, with 13 bases between. Germline V CDR1 and CDR2: GTSNPN, SVGIG (reference sequence). The CDR3 is made up of 13 amino acids. This CDR3 is CAWSRAGDYGYTF. The CDR3 DNA is TGTGCCTGGTCCAGGGCGGGGGACTATGGCTACACCTTC.

In this sample, this clone turned up a few times. The CDR3 DNA reads TGTGCCAGCAGTTTCATTATTCAGGGAATTCAGCCCCAGCATTTT. Protein product: CASSFIIQGIQPQHF. This sequence joins TRBV6-6 and TRBJ1-5; a possible D gene is TRBD1 (5 bases). Between the trimmed V and J ends, which lost 4 bases and 6 bases, there was a span of 16 bases. The CDR3 is 15 residues long. Germline V lookup: CDR1 MNHNY, CDR2 SVGAGI (reference sequence).

The chain has TRBV13 and TRBJ1-1; tentatively, D is TRBD1 (6 bases). Trimming cost V 5 bases and J 5 bases, with 15 bases left between them. The germline CDR1 and CDR2 sequences are PRHDT and FYEKMQ (reference sequence). The CDR3 is 14 residues long. The CDR3 reads CASSVAGERTEAFF. CDR3 DNA: TGTGCCAGCAGCGTCGCAGGGGAGAGGACTGAAGCTTTCTTT.

The chain employs TRBV5-1 and TRBJ1-3, with D unclear. V was pared by 0 bases and J by 0 bases, with 10 bases between. The CDR3 is made up of 16 amino acids. Germline CDR1 is SGHRS and CDR2 is YFSETQ. CDR3 amino acids: CASSLEGVSSGNTIYF. DNA of the CDR3: TGCGCCAGCAGCTTGGAGGGCGTGAGCTCTGGAAACACCATATATTTT.

The gene calls are TRBV4-2 and TRBJ2-7; 7 bases are shared with TRBD1. V lost 3 bases, J lost 6 bases, and 11 bases stayed unmatched. There are 15 residues in the CDR3. Germline assignment: CDR1 LGHNA and CDR2 YNFKEQ. CDR3 amino acids: CASSHFRTGGSEQYF. The CDR3 bases are TGTGCCAGCAGCCATTTCAGGACAGGAGGTAGCGAGCAGTACTTC.

The genes are TRBV5-4 and TRBJ2-1; the D is unclear. Germline CDR1 and CDR2: SGHNT and YYREEE (reference sequence). CDR3 length equals 13 residues. Trimming shortened V by 0 bases and J by 7 bases, and 8 bases separated the two germline ends. In nucleotides, the CDR3 is TGTGCCAGCAGCTTGGAAAGGGTGAATGAGCAGTTCTTC. This sequence encodes CASSLERVNEQFF. The full variable domain, completed using reference TRBV5-4 and TRBJ2-1, is ETGVTQSPTHLIKTRGQQVTLRCSSQSGHNTVSWYQQALGQGPQFIFQYYREEENGRGNFPPRFSGLQFPNYSSELNVNALELDDSALYLCASSLERVNEQFFGPGTRLTVL.